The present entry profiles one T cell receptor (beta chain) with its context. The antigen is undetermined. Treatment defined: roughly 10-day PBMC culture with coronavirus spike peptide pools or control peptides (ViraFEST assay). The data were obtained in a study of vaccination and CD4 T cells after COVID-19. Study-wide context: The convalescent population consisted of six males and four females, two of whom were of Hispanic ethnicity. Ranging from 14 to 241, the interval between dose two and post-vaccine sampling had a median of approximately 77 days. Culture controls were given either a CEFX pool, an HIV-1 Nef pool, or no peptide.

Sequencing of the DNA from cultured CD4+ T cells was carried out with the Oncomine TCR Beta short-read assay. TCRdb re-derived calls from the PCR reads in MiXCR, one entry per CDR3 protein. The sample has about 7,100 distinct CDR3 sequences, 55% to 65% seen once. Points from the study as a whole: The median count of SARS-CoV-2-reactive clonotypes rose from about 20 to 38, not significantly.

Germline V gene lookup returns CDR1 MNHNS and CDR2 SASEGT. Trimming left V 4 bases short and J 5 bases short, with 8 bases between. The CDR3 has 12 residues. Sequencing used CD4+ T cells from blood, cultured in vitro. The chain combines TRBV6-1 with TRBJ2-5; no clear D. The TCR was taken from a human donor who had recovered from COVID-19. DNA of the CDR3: TGTGCCAGCAGTGCGGTGTCCGAGACCCAGTACTTC. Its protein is CASSAVSETQYF.